The sequence of this TCR beta chain was determined in a study of blood T cell repertoires in COVID-19. Turning to the study itself: Samples of COVID-19 (acute and convalescent) were obtained from the United States, Italy and Spain. In each case, the material was cDNA or gDNA derived from T cells, B-cell-depleted T cells, or PBMCs.

Germline loops: CDR1 MNHEY, CDR2 SMNVEV (reference sequence). V lost 4 bases and J 2 bases, leaving 20 bases between the germline ends. The length of the CDR3 is 17 residues. The assay was immunoSEQ multiplex PCR, and TCRdb's table has in-frame clones only and misses some. The table includes approximately 180,000 clones, more than 75% detected once. Sequenced sample: peripheral blood. This receptor was identified in a middle-aged man with active or convalescent COVID-19. The genes are TRBV27 and TRBJ1-2; D may be TRBD1 (6 bases). For the CDR3, the DNA is TGTGCCAGCAGTTCTCCAATCTTCGGGGGGCGCAACTATGGCTACACCTTC. It is translated as CASSSPIFGGRNYGYTF.